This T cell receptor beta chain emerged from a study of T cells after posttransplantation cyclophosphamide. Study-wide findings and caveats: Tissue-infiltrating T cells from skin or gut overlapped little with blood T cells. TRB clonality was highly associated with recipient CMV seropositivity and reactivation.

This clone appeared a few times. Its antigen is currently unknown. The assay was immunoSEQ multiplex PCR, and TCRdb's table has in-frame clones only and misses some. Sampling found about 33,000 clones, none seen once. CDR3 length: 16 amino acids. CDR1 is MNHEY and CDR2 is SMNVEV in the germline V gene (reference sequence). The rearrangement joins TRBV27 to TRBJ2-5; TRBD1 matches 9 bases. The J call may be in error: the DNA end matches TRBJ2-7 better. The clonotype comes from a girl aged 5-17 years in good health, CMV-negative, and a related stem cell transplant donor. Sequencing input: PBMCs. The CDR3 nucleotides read TGTGCCAGCAGTCCCACCGTACAGGGGGCGATGAACGAGCAGTACTTC. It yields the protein CASSPTVQGAMNEQYF.